This T cell receptor beta chain was captured by sequencing in a study of Graves' ophthalmopathy and Graves' hyperthyroidism. Amplification of the TCR beta CDR3 regions used RNA transcripts (as template). Investigators did first-round RT-PCR with HTBI primers, then second-round multiplex PCR. TCRdb re-called the multiplex PCR reads through MiXCR, storing one row per CDR3 protein. In the table there are some 750,000 distinct CDR3 sequences, around 40% of which are singletons. This CDR3 has 12 amino acids. The V gene lost 10 bases and the J gene lost 1 base, with 8 bases spanning the gap. Germline V CDR1 and CDR2: SGHVS, FNYEAQ. Study-level results: Blood samples also showed most expanded thyroid clonotypes exceeding 0.001 frequency.

As to this clonotype: Its antigen is still unknown.

Ophthalmopathy donors showed moderate-to-severe activity, CAS ≥3, NOSPECS ≥4 and a duration under 3 months. Diagnostic conclusions were grounded in clinical symptoms, serum thyroxine, TRAb, thyroid ultrasound and orbital computed tomography. This TCR was sampled from an adult man with Graves' ophthalmopathy. The rearrangement uses TRBV7-6 and TRBJ1-3; D ambiguous. Sample: peripheral blood. In DNA form, the CDR3 reads TGTGCCAACGGCCTTTCTGGAAACACCATATATTTT. As protein: CANGLSGNTIYF. Looking up the rest from reference TRBV7-6 and TRBJ1-3 gives the full variable domain: GAGVSQSPRYKVTKRGQDVALRCDPISGHVSLYWYRQALGQGPEFLTYFNYEAQQDKSGLPNDRFSAERPEGSISTLTIQRTEQRDSAMYRCANGLSGNTIYFGEGSWLTVV.